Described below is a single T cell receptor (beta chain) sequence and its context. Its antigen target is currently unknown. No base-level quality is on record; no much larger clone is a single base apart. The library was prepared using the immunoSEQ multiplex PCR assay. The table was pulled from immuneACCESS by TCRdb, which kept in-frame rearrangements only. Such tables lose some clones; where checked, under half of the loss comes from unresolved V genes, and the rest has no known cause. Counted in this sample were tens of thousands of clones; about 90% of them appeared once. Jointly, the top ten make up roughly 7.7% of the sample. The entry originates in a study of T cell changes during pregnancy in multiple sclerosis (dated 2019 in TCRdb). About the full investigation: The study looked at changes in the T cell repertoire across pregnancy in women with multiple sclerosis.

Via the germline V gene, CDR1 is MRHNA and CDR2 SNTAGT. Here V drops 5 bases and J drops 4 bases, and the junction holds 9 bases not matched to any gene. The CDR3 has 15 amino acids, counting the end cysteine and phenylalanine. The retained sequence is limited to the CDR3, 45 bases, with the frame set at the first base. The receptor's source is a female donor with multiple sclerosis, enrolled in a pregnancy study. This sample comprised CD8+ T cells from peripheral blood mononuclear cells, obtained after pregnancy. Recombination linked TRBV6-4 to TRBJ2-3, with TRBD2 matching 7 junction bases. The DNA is TGTGCCAGCAGTCCCGGGTGGAGCGGGGCAGATACGCAGTATTTT. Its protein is CASSPGWSGADTQYF.